The clone carrying this T cell receptor (beta chain) appeared once. The antigen remains undetermined. Using immunoSEQ multiplex PCR, the repertoire was profiled, and TCRdb retains in-frame clones only, with some absent. The sample shows 49,000 or so clones, approximately 82% of them seen only once. This sample was included in a study of OX40 agonist ivuxolimab in advanced cancers. Study results and caveats: At 0.1 to 3.0 mg/kg and by week 6, clonal expansion occurred in CD4+ and CD8+ blood T cells.

This CDR3 region has 15 residues. V lost 2 bases, J lost 6 bases, and 14 bases lay in between. Germline V lookup: CDR1 KGHSH, CDR2 LQKENI. The chain has TRBV18 and TRBJ2-1; the D gene is possibly TRBD2 (6 bases). The specimen comprised CD4+ or CD8+ T cells sorted from blood, sampled in a trial of the OX40 agonist ivuxolimab. The clonotype comes from an adult with an advanced solid tumor such as melanoma, head and neck, liver or kidney cancer. The CDR3 protein is CASSPTGGRPNEQFF. The CDR3 DNA sequence: TGTGCCAGCTCACCAACCGGGGGTAGACCCAATGAGCAGTTCTTC. The full variable domain, completed using reference TRBV18 and TRBJ2-1, is NAGVMQNPRHLVRRRGQEARLRCSPMKGHSHVYWYRQLPEEGLKFMVYLQKENIIDESGMPKERFSAEFPKEGPSILRIQQVVRGDSAAYFCASSPTGGRPNEQFFGPGTRLTVL.